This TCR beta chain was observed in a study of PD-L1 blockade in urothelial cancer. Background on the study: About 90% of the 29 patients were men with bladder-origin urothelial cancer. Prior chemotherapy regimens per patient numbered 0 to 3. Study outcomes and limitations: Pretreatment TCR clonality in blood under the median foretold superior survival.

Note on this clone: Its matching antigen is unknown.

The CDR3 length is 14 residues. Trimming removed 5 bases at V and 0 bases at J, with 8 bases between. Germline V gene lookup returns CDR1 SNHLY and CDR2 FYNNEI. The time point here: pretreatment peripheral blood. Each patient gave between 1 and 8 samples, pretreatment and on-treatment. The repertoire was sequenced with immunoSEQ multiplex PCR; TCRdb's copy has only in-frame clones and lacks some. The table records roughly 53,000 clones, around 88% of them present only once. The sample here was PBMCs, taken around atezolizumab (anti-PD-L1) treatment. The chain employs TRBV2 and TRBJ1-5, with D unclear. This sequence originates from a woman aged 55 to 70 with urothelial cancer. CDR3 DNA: TGTGCCAGCAGTCTTACAGATAGCAATCAGCCCCAGCATTTT. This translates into CASSLTDSNQPQHF.